These T cell receptor beta chains were read from a single sample in a study of T cells in Graves' hyperthyroidism and ophthalmopathy. TCRdb fed the multiplex PCR reads into MiXCR, producing one record per CDR3 protein. The sample lists about 290,000 distinct CDR3 sequences, 12% to 15% seen once, with roughly 30% in the top ten. The sample consisted of blood. The receptors originated from a woman aged 45-65 years with Graves' hyperthyroidism that later progressed to Graves' ophthalmopathy. Both conserved end residues are part of each CDR3. A D gene is named only where the DNA matches it firmly. Size tells how often a clone was seen (once, few, many) or the class of an expanded clone, and some rows leave it out.

D	V	size	J	DNA	CDR3
NA	TRBV20-1	NA	TRBJ1-6	TGCAGTGCTAGAGAAGCCCTGAATTCACCCCTCCACTTT	CSAREALNSPLHF
NA	TRBV24-1	NA	TRBJ2-2	TGTGCCACCAGTGATTTGAGGCGGGGTTCCGGGGAGCTGTTTTTT	CATSDLRRGSGELFF
TRBD1	TRBV20-1	NA	TRBJ1-2	TGCAGTGCGGGGAAACAGGGGCGCGGGAGCTATGGCTACACCTTC	CSAGKQGRGSYGYTF
TRBD1	TRBV13	NA	TRBJ2-7	TGTGCCAGCAGCTTGGGACAGAGAGCCTACGAGCAGTACTTC	CASSLGQRAYEQYF
TRBD1	TRBV18	NA	TRBJ2-4	TGTGCCAGCTCACTTACAGTACAGGGGGCGCGGGACATTCAGTACTTC	CASSLTVQGARDIQYF
NA	TRBV3-1	many	TRBJ1-1	TGTGCCAGCAGGGGGAGGGGGAGTTTGAACACTGAAGCTTTCTTT	CASRGRGSLNTEAFF
NA	TRBV24-1	many	TRBJ2-2	TGTGCCACCAATCGGGGCAACACCGGGGAGCTGTTTTTT	CATNRGNTGELFF
TRBD2	TRBV28	many	TRBJ2-3	TGTGCCAGCAGTTTATCCCTAGCGGGATATAGCACAGATACGCAGTATTTT	CASSLSLAGYSTDTQYF
NA	TRBV7-8	many	TRBJ2-1	TGTGCCAGCAGCGGGGGAGGACTCTACAATGAGCAGTTCTTC	CASSGGGLYNEQFF
TRBD1	TRBV10-3	NA	TRBJ1-6	TGTGCCATCAGTGACGAGGCCAGGGGGTATAATTCACCCCTCCACTTT	CAISDEARGYNSPLHF
NA	TRBV6-1	many	TRBJ2-5	TGTGCCAGCAGCCCCTTGGGGGGAAGGGAGACCCAGTACTTC	CASSPLGGRETQYF